This T cell receptor (beta chain) appears in the sequencing data of a study of shared clonotypes between healthy human individuals. Study information: Each donor had three CD4 naive, three CD4 memory, two CD8 naive and one CD8 memory plate. Study conclusions and caveats: In contrast to clonotypes shared by all four donors, non-shared clonotypes had lower generation probabilities.

Positively selected for CCR7, the CD45RO-negative cells used as naive CD8 cells excluded terminally differentiated effector memory CD45RA+ cells. Concerning this clone itself: Its antigen is unidentified.

The authors split each subset's genomic DNA evenly across several immunoSEQ plates. Using immunoSEQ multiplex PCR, the repertoire was profiled, and TCRdb retains in-frame clones only, with some absent. The sample consists of about 2 million clones, about 95% of them appearing once. CDR3 size: 13 residues. V was shortened by 0 bases and J by 6 bases, with 9 bases between the two germline ends. Looked up from germline, CDR1 is MGHRA and CDR2 is YSYEKL. The V call is TRBV4-1, the J call TRBJ2-7, with D unresolved. The sample taken for sequencing was naive CD8+ T cells sorted from blood. This sequence originates from a young man in good health. For the CDR3, the DNA is TGCGCCAGCAGCCAAGAAGGCAAGGGCGAGCAGTACTTC. It specifies CASSQEGKGEQYF.